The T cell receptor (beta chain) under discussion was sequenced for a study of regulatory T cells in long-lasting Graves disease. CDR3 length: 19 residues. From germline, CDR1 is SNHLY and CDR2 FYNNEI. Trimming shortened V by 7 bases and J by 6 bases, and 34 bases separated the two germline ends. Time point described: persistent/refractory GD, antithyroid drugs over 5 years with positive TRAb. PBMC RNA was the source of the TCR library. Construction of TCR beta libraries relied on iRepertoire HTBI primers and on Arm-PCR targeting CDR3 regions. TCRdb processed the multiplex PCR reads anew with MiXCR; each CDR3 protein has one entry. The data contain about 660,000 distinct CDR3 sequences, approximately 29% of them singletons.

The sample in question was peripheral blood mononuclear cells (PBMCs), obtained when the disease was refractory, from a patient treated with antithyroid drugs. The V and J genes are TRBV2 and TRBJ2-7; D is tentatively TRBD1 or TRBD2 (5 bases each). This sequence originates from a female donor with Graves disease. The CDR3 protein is CASNSWGASSLGREGEQYF. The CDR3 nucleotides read TGTGCCAGCAACTCGTGGGGTGCCTCCAGCCTGGGGCGCGAGGGCGAGCAGTACTTC.